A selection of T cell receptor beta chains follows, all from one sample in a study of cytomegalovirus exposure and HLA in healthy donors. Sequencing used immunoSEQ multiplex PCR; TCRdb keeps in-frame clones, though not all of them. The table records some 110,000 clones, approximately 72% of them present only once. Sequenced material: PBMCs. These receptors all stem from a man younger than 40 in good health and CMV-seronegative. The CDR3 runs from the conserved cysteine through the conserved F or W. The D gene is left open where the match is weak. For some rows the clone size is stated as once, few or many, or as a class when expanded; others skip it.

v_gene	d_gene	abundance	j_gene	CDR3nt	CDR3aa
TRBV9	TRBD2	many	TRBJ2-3	TGTGCCAGCAGCGCTAGCGGAAAGTTGGATACGCAGTATTTT	CASSASGKLDTQYF
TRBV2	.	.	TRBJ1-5	TGTGCCAGCAGTGAACTCCGGGGGAGCAATCAGCCCCAGCATTTT	CASSELRGSNQPQHF
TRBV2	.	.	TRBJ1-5	TGTGCCAGCAGTGAGGCAGAGACAGGTTCCCAGCATTTT	CASSEAETGSQHF
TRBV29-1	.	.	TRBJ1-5	TGCAGCGTTCTGGCCGGGGGGAGTTCACTCAATCAGCCCCAGCATTTT	CSVLAGGSSLNQPQHF
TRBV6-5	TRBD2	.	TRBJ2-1	TGTGCCAGCAGTTACACCCCGGGACTAGCGGGGGCACAGTTCTTC	CASSYTPGLAGAQFF
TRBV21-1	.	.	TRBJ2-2	TGTGCCAGCCCTAAGGGGGGGGGCGGGGAGCTGTTTTTT	CASPKGGGGELFF
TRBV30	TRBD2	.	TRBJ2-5	TGTGCCTGGAGTCTGGGGGGGACCCAAGAGACCCAGTACTTC	CAWSLGGTQETQYF
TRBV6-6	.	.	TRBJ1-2	TGTGCCAGCAGTCTGACAGAGAACTATGGCTACACCTTC	CASSLTENYGYTF
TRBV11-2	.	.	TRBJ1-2	TGTGCCAGCAGCTTGCACCAGTATGGCTACACCTTC	CASSLHQYGYTF
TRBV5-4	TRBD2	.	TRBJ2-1	TGTGCCAGCAGCTTGGGTGGCGGGGGGGGAAATGAGCAGTTCTTC	CASSLGGGGGNEQFF
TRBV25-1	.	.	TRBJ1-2	TGTGCCAGCAGCAGGGGCCCCGATTATGGCTACACCTTC	CASSRGPDYGYTF
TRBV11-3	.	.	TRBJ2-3	TGTGCCAGCAGCTTAACTGGTATAGATACGCAGTATTTT	CASSLTGIDTQYF
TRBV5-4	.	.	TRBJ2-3	TGTGCCAGCACCTACTCAGGGGCAGATACGCAGTATTTT	CASTYSGADTQYF
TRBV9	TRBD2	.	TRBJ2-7	TGTGCCAGCAGCGACCGTGGACTAGCGGGAGAGCAGTACTTC	CASSDRGLAGEQYF
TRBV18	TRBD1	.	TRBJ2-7	TGTGCCAGCTCACCGGGACAGGACTTCTACGAGCAGTACTTC	CASSPGQDFYEQYF
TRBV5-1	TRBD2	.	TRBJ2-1	TGCGCCAGCAGCTTGGATTATCGGACTAGTGCCCTGTTCCTCTACAATGAGCAGTTCTTC	CASSLDYRTSALFLYNEQFF
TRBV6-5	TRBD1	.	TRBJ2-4	TGTGCCAGCAGCCGGACAGGATTAGCCAAAAACATTCAGTACTTC	CASSRTGLAKNIQYF
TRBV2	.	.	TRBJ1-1	TGTGCCAGCAGTAAGAGTACTGAAGCTTTCTTT	CASSKSTEAFF
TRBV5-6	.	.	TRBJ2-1	TGTGCCAGCAGCTTGCCCCCTAGCTCCTACAATGAGCAGTTCTTC	CASSLPPSSYNEQFF
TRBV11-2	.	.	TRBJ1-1	TGTGCCAGCAGCTTGAATCTCGGGGGTGAAGCTTTCTTT	CASSLNLGGEAFF
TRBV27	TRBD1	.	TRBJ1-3	TGTGCCAGCAGTCTCACTCAGGGGGTTGGAAACACCATATATTTT	CASSLTQGVGNTIYF
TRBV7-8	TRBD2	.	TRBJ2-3	TGTGCCAGCAGCGCAGGACTAGCGGGGGGCTCCACAGATACGCAGTATTTT	CASSAGLAGGSTDTQYF
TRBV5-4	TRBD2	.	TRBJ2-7	TGTGCCAGCAGCTTGATGGTGTGGAGCGGGGACTCCTACGGGCAGTACTTC	CASSLMVWSGDSYGQYF
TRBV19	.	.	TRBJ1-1	TGTGCCAGCACCTCGGGAAGGACTGAAGCTTTCTTT	CASTSGRTEAFF
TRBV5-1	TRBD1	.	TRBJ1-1	TGCGCCAGCAGCCCAGGACAGGGCACTGAAGCTTTCTTT	CASSPGQGTEAFF
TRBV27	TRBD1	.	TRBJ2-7	TGTGCCAGCAGTACCACCGAGGGGGCCCACGAGCAGTACTTC	CASSTTEGAHEQYF